The rows below give T cell receptor beta chains drawn from one sample of a study of blood T cell repertoires in COVID-19. The method was immunoSEQ multiplex PCR; TCRdb's version includes in-frame clones alone and lacks a portion of them. The sample holds about 250,000 clones, around 85% seen once. The material sequenced was PBMCs or T cells enriched from blood (not recorded which). The source of these receptors is a woman between 25 and 40 years old who had recovered from COVID-19. The CDR3 runs from the conserved cysteine through the conserved F or W. Each record gives: D gene, V gene, J gene, clone size, CDR3 DNA, CDR3 protein. A D gene is named only where the DNA matches it firmly. A row's size may be missing; if present it is once, few, many or a size class.

d_call: TRBD2
v_call: TRBV9
j_call: TRBJ2-3
clone_size: .
cdr3_nt: TGTGCCAGCAGCGTAGGAACTAGCGGATCCACAGATACGCAGTATTTT
cdr3_aa: CASSVGTSGSTDTQYF

d_call: .
v_call: TRBV28
j_call: TRBJ1-5
clone_size: .
cdr3_nt: TGTGCCAGCAGTTCCCCAGGCAGGGGAAATCAGCCCCAGCATTTT
cdr3_aa: CASSSPGRGNQPQHF

d_call: .
v_call: TRBV3-1/TRBV3-2
j_call: TRBJ1-1
clone_size: .
cdr3_nt: TGTGCCAGCAGCCAATTAAAGAACACTGAAGCTTTCTTT
cdr3_aa: CASSQLKNTEAFF

d_call: TRBD1
v_call: TRBV19
j_call: TRBJ1-6
clone_size: .
cdr3_nt: TGTGCCAGTAGTCTAACGGGACAGGGTAGTTCACCCCTCCACTTT
cdr3_aa: CASSLTGQGSSPLHF

d_call: TRBD1
v_call: TRBV28
j_call: TRBJ2-1
clone_size: .
cdr3_nt: TGTGCCAGCAGTCGAACCGGGACAGGGGGCGTGGATGAGCAGTTCTTC
cdr3_aa: CASSRTGTGGVDEQFF

d_call: TRBD1
v_call: TRBV19
j_call: TRBJ2-4
clone_size: .
cdr3_nt: TGTGCCAGTAGTATGACAGGGAATTCAAACATTCAGTACTTC
cdr3_aa: CASSMTGNSNIQYF

d_call: TRBD1
v_call: TRBV2
j_call: TRBJ2-7
clone_size: .
cdr3_nt: TGTGCCAGCAGTTCAGGGACAGCAGTTGAGCAGTACTTC
cdr3_aa: CASSSGTAVEQYF

d_call: .
v_call: TRBV5-6
j_call: TRBJ1-6
clone_size: .
cdr3_nt: TGTGCCAGCAGCACAGGGCCGTTTTATAATTCACCCCTCCACTTT
cdr3_aa: CASSTGPFYNSPLHF

d_call: .
v_call: TRBV30
j_call: TRBJ2-7
clone_size: .
cdr3_nt: TGTGCCTGGAGTTTACCTACGGGGTCCTACGAGCAGTACTTC
cdr3_aa: CAWSLPTGSYEQYF

d_call: .
v_call: TRBV28
j_call: TRBJ1-4
clone_size: few
cdr3_nt: TGTGCCAGCAGTTATCCCTTTAGGCGGGGGAATGAAAAACTGTTTTTT
cdr3_aa: CASSYPFRRGNEKLFF

d_call: TRBD1
v_call: TRBV19
j_call: TRBJ1-2
clone_size: .
cdr3_nt: TGTGCCAGTAGCGGCTCCCCAGGGGGGTCGACTAACTATGGCTACACCTTC
cdr3_aa: CASSGSPGGSTNYGYTF

d_call: TRBD1
v_call: TRBV15
j_call: TRBJ1-6
clone_size: .
cdr3_nt: TGTGCCACCAGCAGAGACCGGGACAGCTTTCCACCCCTCCACTTT
cdr3_aa: CATSRDRDSFPPLHF

d_call: .
v_call: TRBV27
j_call: TRBJ2-7
clone_size: few
cdr3_nt: TGTGCCAGCAGTTTACTGATGGACAGAGTGTACGAGCAGTACTTC
cdr3_aa: CASSLLMDRVYEQYF

d_call: TRBD1
v_call: TRBV4-1
j_call: TRBJ2-7
clone_size: .
cdr3_nt: TGCGCCAGCAGCCAAGACAGGGGGTCGGGTTACGAGCAGTACTTC
cdr3_aa: CASSQDRGSGYEQYF

d_call: .
v_call: TRBV6-5
j_call: TRBJ2-7
clone_size: .
cdr3_nt: TGTGCCAGCAGTTATTATCCGCTTAGCTCCTACGAGCAGTACTTC
cdr3_aa: CASSYYPLSSYEQYF

d_call: TRBD1
v_call: TRBV27
j_call: TRBJ1-5
clone_size: .
cdr3_nt: TGTGCCAGCAGCCGGGGGACAGGGGGCAATCGGAGCAATCAGCCCCAGCATTTT
cdr3_aa: CASSRGTGGNRSNQPQHF

d_call: TRBD2
v_call: TRBV3-1/TRBV3-2
j_call: TRBJ2-7
clone_size: .
cdr3_nt: TGTGCCAGCAGCCAAGGCGGGACTAGCGGAGCCTACGAGCAGTACTTC
cdr3_aa: CASSQGGTSGAYEQYF

d_call: TRBD2
v_call: TRBV2
j_call: TRBJ2-2
clone_size: .
cdr3_nt: TGTGCCAGCAGTGATAATAGCGGGGGTCATACCGGGGAGCTGTTTTTT
cdr3_aa: CASSDNSGGHTGELFF

d_call: .
v_call: TRBV3-1/TRBV3-2
j_call: TRBJ1-3
clone_size: .
cdr3_nt: TGTGCCAGCAGCCAAGATCCTACCCTTGCGCCTGGAAACACCATATATTTT
cdr3_aa: CASSQDPTLAPGNTIYF

d_call: .
v_call: TRBV5-4
j_call: TRBJ2-1
clone_size: .
cdr3_nt: TGTGCCAGCAGCTATAGCGATGAGCAGTTCTTC
cdr3_aa: CASSYSDEQFF

d_call: TRBD1
v_call: TRBV19
j_call: TRBJ2-7
clone_size: .
cdr3_nt: TGTGCCAGTAGTCGGGACAGGGCCCTCTACGAGCAGTACTTC
cdr3_aa: CASSRDRALYEQYF

d_call: .
v_call: TRBV5-4
j_call: TRBJ2-3
clone_size: .
cdr3_nt: TGTGCCAGCACCCATTACAGGGAGCGGGATACGCAGTATTTT
cdr3_aa: CASTHYRERDTQYF

d_call: TRBD1
v_call: TRBV28
j_call: TRBJ2-3
clone_size: .
cdr3_nt: TGTGCCAGCAGTCGACAGTCCCGGGACAGGGTACCTTTCCTAGGGTCAAGCACAGATACGCAGTATTTT
cdr3_aa: CASSRQSRDRVPFLGSSTDTQYF

d_call: .
v_call: TRBV18
j_call: TRBJ2-1
clone_size: .
cdr3_nt: TGTGCCAGCTCACCACCAGGGGGCTCCTACAATGAGCAGTTCTTC
cdr3_aa: CASSPPGGSYNEQFF

d_call: TRBD2
v_call: TRBV27
j_call: TRBJ2-7
clone_size: .
cdr3_nt: TGTGCCAGCAACCCCCTCAGCGGGAGGCCCTCCGGGGAGGACTACGAGCAGTACTTC
cdr3_aa: CASNPLSGRPSGEDYEQYF

d_call: TRBD1
v_call: TRBV27
j_call: TRBJ2-7
clone_size: once
cdr3_nt: TGTGCCAGCGGGCTTAGGGACAGAGGTTTCTACGAGCAGTACTTC
cdr3_aa: CASGLRDRGFYEQYF

d_call: .
v_call: TRBV15
j_call: TRBJ2-7
clone_size: .
cdr3_nt: TGTGCCACCAGCAAGGGCTCAGGGGTTCCCTACGAGCAGTACTTC
cdr3_aa: CATSKGSGVPYEQYF

d_call: TRBD2
v_call: TRBV28
j_call: TRBJ2-1
clone_size: few
cdr3_nt: TGTGCCAGCAGTTTATTAAGAGCCGGACTAGGTCGGGACAATGAGCAGTTCTTC
cdr3_aa: CASSLLRAGLGRDNEQFF

d_call: .
v_call: TRBV23-1
j_call: TRBJ2-7
clone_size: .
cdr3_nt: TGCGCCAGCACTACAGGGTCCAGCTCCTACGAGCAGTACTTC
cdr3_aa: CASTTGSSSYEQYF